A single sample is the source of the 5 T cell receptor beta chains below, sequenced in a study of PD-1 blockade in classical Hodgkin lymphoma. There was relapse after autologous stem cell transplantation in every patient, and there was variation in brentuximab vedotin exposure. The method was immunoSEQ multiplex PCR; TCRdb's version includes in-frame clones alone and lacks a portion of them. This table has more than 140,000 clones, just under 80% appearing once. The sequences come from peripheral blood mononuclear cells (PBMCs), collected before the second cycle of nivolumab. Receptors originate from a human donor with classical Hodgkin lymphoma.

The chain joins TRBV2 to TRBJ1-3; D unclear. Germline V gene data show CDR1 as SNHLY and CDR2 as FYNNEI. The CDR3 has 13 residues. The V and J ends lost 7 bases and 3 bases respectively, with 10 bases between them. CDR3 in amino acids: CASNGVFGNTIYF. The CDR3 nucleotides read TGTGCCAGCAACGGGGTGTTTGGAAACACCATATATTTT.

This clone was seen a few times. The V gene is TRBV6-1, the J gene TRBJ2-1; no reliable D call. The CDR3 totals 12 residues. Trimming pared 6 bases from V and 4 bases from J, leaving 7 bases between. In germline, CDR1 is MNHNS, CDR2 SASEGT. The CDR3 spells CASRTRYNEQFF. In nucleotides, the CDR3 is TGTGCCAGCAGGACCCGTTACAATGAGCAGTTCTTC.

The CDR3 nucleotides read TGTGCCAGCGCTTCTCGGGAATTTAGCATTCAGTACTTC. Translated: CASASREFSIQYF. The rearrangement joins TRBV19 to TRBJ2-4; maybe TRBD2 (5 bases). The V end was cut by 9 bases, the J end by 9 bases, with 18 bases between. The CDR3 extends over 13 amino acids. Germline V gives CDR1 LNHDA, CDR2 SQIVND (reference sequence). Based on the CDR3 plus reference TRBV19 and TRBJ2-4, the full variable domain is DGGITQSPKYLFRKEGQNVTLSCEQNLNHDAMYWYRQDPGQGLRLIYYSQIVNDFQKGDIAEGYSVSREKKESFPLTVTSAQKNPTAFYLCASASREFSIQYFGAGTRLSVL.

V usage is TRBV18 and J usage is TRBJ1-3; no definite D call. Germline V lookup: CDR1 KGHSH, CDR2 LQKENI. The CDR3 runs 15 residues. The V end was cut by 1 base, the J end by 0 bases, with 7 bases between. The CDR3 loop reads CASSPQGLSGNTIYF. The DNA for the CDR3 is TGTGCCAGCTCACCACAAGGGCTCTCTGGAAACACCATATATTTT.

V gene TRBV9 combines with J gene TRBJ2-5, with TRBD1 as a possible D gene (5 bases). Looked up from germline, CDR1 is SGDLS and CDR2 is YYNGEE. The CDR3 spans 16 residues. The V gene lost 0 bases and the J gene lost 1 base, with 13 bases spanning the gap. This chain's CDR3 is CASSVASGHLQETQYF. The DNA for the CDR3 is TGTGCCAGCAGCGTAGCTTCAGGACACCTCCAAGAGACCCAGTACTTC.